The 18 T cell receptor beta chains below come from one sample, sequenced in a study of PD-1 blockade in classical Hodgkin lymphoma. TCRdb keeps only in-frame clones here, not all; method: immunoSEQ multiplex PCR. This repertoire shows 95,000 to 100,000 clones, more than 85% found once; its top ten account for around 6.6%. The patients all showed relapse after autologous stem cell transplantation, while their brentuximab vedotin exposure varied. The sample was peripheral blood mononuclear cells (PBMCs), taken before the second cycle of nivolumab. These receptors were obtained from a human donor with classical Hodgkin lymphoma.

The chain is built from TRBV4-3 and TRBJ2-5, with D perhaps matching TRBD2 (7 bases). V was shortened by 4 bases and J by 4 bases, with 19 bases between the two germline ends. Germline values: CDR1 LGHNA, CDR2 YSLEER. The CDR3 runs to 16 residues. In DNA form, the CDR3 reads TGCGCCAGCAGCCGCGCCGAAGGGGGGGTAACAGAGACCCAGTACTTC. Amino acid sequence: CASSRAEGGVTETQYF.

V is TRBV5-1 and J is TRBJ2-5; D might be TRBD1 or TRBD2, each matching 6 bases. The CDR3 covers 14 residues. Germline CDR1 is SGHRS and CDR2 is YFSETQ. V lost 6 bases and J lost 5, with 17 bases in between. The CDR3 region has the DNA TGCGCCAGCAAGGGGGGTGCTAGCTTCGAGACCCAGTACTTC. It codes for CASKGGASFETQYF.

The chain recombines TRBV6-1 with TRBJ1-5; no firm D call. Trimming shortened V by 2 bases and J by 5 bases, and 10 bases separated the two germline ends. This CDR3 has 14 amino acids. CDR1 is MNHNS and CDR2 is SASEGT in the germline V gene. The CDR3 here is CASSEIWVHQPQHF. As DNA, the CDR3 is TGTGCCAGCAGTGAAATCTGGGTTCATCAGCCCCAGCATTTT.

This clone was seen a single time. This rearrangement joins TRBV7-9 to TRBJ1-5, with a possible D match to TRBD1 (6 bases). V shed 5 bases and J shed 4 bases, with 12 bases lying between them. Germline CDR1 is SEHNR and CDR2 is FQNEAQ (reference sequence). The CDR3 spans 14 residues. CDR3 amino acids: CASSRGQGNQPQHF. The CDR3 bases are TGTGCCAGCAGCCGGGGGCAGGGAAATCAGCCCCAGCATTTT.

The V gene is TRBV21-1, the J gene TRBJ1-1; the D segment call TRBD1 is taken from the table without a DNA check. TRBV21-1 is a listed pseudogene. CDR3 length: 14 residues. CDR3 loop: CASFPHRGNTEAFF. The DNA of the CDR3 is TGTGCCAGCTTTCCACATAGGGGCAACACTGAAGCTTTCTTT.

V usage is TRBV7-6 and J usage is TRBJ1-5; D not resolved. Trimming shortened V by 0 bases and J by 6 bases, and 12 bases separated the two germline ends. The CDR3 covers 15 residues. CDR1 is SGHVS, CDR2 FNYEAQ, per germline. The CDR3 spells CASSLAGRGVQPQHF. The CDR3 DNA reads TGTGCCAGCAGCTTAGCAGGTCGTGGCGTTCAGCCCCAGCATTTT.

The J gene is TRBJ1-1, the V gene TRBV19; D ambiguous. Per germline, CDR1 LNHDA and CDR2 SQIVND (reference sequence). Trimming pared 3 bases from V and 0 bases from J, leaving 5 bases between. This CDR3 contains 13 residues. CDR3 protein: CASSMAVNTEAFF. The CDR3 DNA sequence: TGTGCCAGTAGTATGGCCGTGAACACTGAAGCTTTCTTT.

The chain employs TRBV9 and TRBJ1-4; D may be TRBD1 (5 bases). Germline CDR1 is SGDLS and CDR2 is YYNGEE. Trimming cost V 4 bases and J 4 bases, with 17 bases left between them. This CDR3 comprises 16 residues. The CDR3, as DNA: TGTGCCAGCAGCTTTCTTTCGGGAGGGGTTAATGAAAAACTGTTTTTT. This gives the protein CASSFLSGGVNEKLFF.

The chain combines TRBV7-6 with TRBJ1-5; 8 bases line up with TRBD1. CDR1 and CDR2 from the germline V gene are SGHVS and FNYEAQ. This CDR3 comprises 14 residues. V lost 1 base and J lost 9; bases outside the gene matches: 5. The CDR3 sequence is CASSLGRGRVPQHF. In DNA, the CDR3 is TGTGCCAGCAGCTTAGGCAGGGGGCGGGTGCCCCAGCATTTT.

The genes are TRBV7-2 and TRBJ2-5, with no clear D. V was cut by 8 bases and J by 4 bases, with 5 bases left in between. Germline lookup yields CDR1 SGHTA and CDR2 FQGNSA. This CDR3 is built from 10 residues. CDR3 residues: CASGRETQYF. The CDR3 bases are TGTGCCAGCGGACGAGAGACCCAGTACTTC.

This clone was picked up a small number of times. The genes are TRBV28 and TRBJ1-2, with D possibly being TRBD1 (5 bases). The CDR3 is 15 amino acids. CDR1 is MDHEN, CDR2 SYDVKM, per germline. Trimming took 4 bases from V and 4 from J, leaving 16 bases between them. The CDR3 DNA is TGTGCCAGCAGTTCCTGGGGGGATGAGACCTATGGCTACACCTTC. Amino acids: CASSSWGDETYGYTF.

This clone was counted a few times. This chain joins TRBV7-2 and TRBJ1-2; unclear D gene. This CDR3 is built from 16 residues. Germline V gene lookup returns CDR1 SGHTA and CDR2 FQGNSA. Trimming left V 3 bases short and J 5 bases short, with 19 bases between. For the CDR3, the DNA is TGTGCCAGCAGCTTTGAGGGCGCTCGGAAACTATATGGCTACACCTTC. Its protein is CASSFEGARKLYGYTF.

The chain carries TRBV5-1 and TRBJ2-7; D is unclear. Trimming shortened V by 2 bases and J by 3 bases, and 9 bases separated the two germline ends. The CDR3 sequence is 13 residues long. Looked up from germline, CDR1 is SGHRS and CDR2 is YFSETQ. CDR3 DNA sequence: TGCGCCAGCAGCTTCGCGCCAGGCTACGAGCAGTACTTC. Its translation: CASSFAPGYEQYF. Full variable domain (missing parts from reference TRBV5-1 and TRBJ2-7): KAGVTQTPRYLIKTRGQQVTLSCSPISGHRSVSWYQQTPGQGLQFLFEYFSETQRNKGNFPGRFSGRQFSNSRSEMNVSTLELGDSALYLCASSFAPGYEQYFGPGTRLTVT.

The table lists this clone with a few counts. The chain couples TRBV27 to TRBJ1-5, with 9 bases lining up with TRBD1. V shed 4 bases, J shed 7 bases, and the junction held 8 bases outside the gene matches. The CDR3 consists of 15 residues. Germline V gene sequence: CDR1 MNHEY, CDR2 SMNVEV (reference sequence). The CDR3 region has the DNA TGTGCCAGCAGTTCCGGGACAGGGTTGGGGCAGCCCCAGCATTTT. This codes for CASSSGTGLGQPQHF.

The rearrangement joins TRBV7-2 to TRBJ1-3; no clear D gene. The CDR3 is 17 amino acids. V was trimmed by 5 bases and J by 4 bases, leaving 21 bases between them. Germline values: CDR1 SGHTA, CDR2 FQGNSA. Here the CDR3 DNA reads TGTGCCAGCAGCCCTCACGGGAAGGCCGGTTTGGGAAACACCATATATTTT. Translating gives CASSPHGKAGLGNTIYF.

The V call is TRBV9, the J call TRBJ1-2; D is unresolved. CDR3 length: 13 amino acids. CDR1 and CDR2 from the germline V gene are SGDLS and YYNGEE. The V and J ends lost 4 bases and 8 bases respectively, with 15 bases between them. As DNA, the CDR3 is TGTGCCAGCAGCTTAGACCGCTCGGAGGGCTACACCTTC. Residues: CASSLDRSEGYTF.

The chain joins TRBV6-5 to TRBJ1-1; unclear D gene. The V gene lost 5 bases and the J gene lost 5 bases, with 9 bases spanning the gap. The CDR3 is 12 amino acids. Looked up from germline, CDR1 is MNHEY and CDR2 is SVGAGI. CDR3 sequence reads: CASSGSWTEAFF. In DNA, the CDR3 is TGTGCCAGCAGTGGTTCGTGGACTGAAGCTTTCTTT.

V and J are TRBV5-6 and TRBJ1-2; D call uncertain. From germline, CDR1 is SGHDT and CDR2 YYEEEE. CDR3 length: 13 residues. V was cut by 5 bases and J by 1 base, with 9 bases left in between. The chain's CDR3 is CASRGNSNYGYTF. The CDR3 nucleotides are TGTGCCAGCAGGGGCAACAGTAACTATGGCTACACCTTC.